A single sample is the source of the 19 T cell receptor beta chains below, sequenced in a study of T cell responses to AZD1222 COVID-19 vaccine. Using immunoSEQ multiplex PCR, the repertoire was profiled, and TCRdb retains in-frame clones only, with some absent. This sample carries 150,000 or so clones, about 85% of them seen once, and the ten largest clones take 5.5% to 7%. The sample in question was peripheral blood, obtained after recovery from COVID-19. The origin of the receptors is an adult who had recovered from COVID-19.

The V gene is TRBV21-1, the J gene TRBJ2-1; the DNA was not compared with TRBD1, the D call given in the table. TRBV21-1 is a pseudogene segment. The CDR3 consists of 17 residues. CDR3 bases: TGTGCCAGCGGGAAGGAAACTAACAGGGGGAGTCACAATGAGCAGTTCTTC. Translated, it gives CASGKETNRGSHNEQFF.

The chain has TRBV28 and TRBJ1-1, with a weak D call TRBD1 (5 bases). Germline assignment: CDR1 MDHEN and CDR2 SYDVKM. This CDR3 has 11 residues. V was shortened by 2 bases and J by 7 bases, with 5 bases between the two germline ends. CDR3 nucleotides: TGTGCCAGCAGTTTAGGGGGTGAAGCTTTCTTT. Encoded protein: CASSLGGEAFF.

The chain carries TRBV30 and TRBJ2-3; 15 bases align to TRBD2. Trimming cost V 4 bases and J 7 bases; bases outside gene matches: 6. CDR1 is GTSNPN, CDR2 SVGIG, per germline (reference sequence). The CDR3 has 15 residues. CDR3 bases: TGTGCCTGGACCGGGACTAGCGGGGGGAGGTATACGCAGTATTTT. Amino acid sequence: CAWTGTSGGRYTQYF. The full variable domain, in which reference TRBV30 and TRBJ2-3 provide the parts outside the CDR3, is SQTIHQWPATLVQPVGSPLSLECTVEGTSNPNLYWYRQAAGRGLQLLFYSVGIGQISSEVPQNLSASRPQDRQFILSSKKLLLSDSGFYLCAWTGTSGGRYTQYFGPGTRLTVL.

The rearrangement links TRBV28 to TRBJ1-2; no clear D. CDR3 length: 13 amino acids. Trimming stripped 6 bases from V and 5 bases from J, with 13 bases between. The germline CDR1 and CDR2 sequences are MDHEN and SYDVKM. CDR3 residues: CASRRAGGYGYTF. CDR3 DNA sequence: TGTGCCAGCAGGCGGGCGGGCGGTTATGGCTACACCTTC.

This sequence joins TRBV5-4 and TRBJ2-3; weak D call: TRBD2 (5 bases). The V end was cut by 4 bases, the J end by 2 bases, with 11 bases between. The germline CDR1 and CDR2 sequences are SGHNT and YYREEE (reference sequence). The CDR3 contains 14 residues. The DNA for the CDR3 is TGTGCCAGCAGCAGAGGACTTTCCACAGATACGCAGTATTTT. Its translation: CASSRGLSTDTQYF.

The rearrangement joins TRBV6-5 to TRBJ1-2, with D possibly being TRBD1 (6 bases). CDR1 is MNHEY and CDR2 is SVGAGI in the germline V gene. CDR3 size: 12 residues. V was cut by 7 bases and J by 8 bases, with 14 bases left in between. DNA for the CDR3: TGTGCCAGCAACCAGGGGTCTGAGGGCTACACCTTC. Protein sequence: CASNQGSEGYTF.

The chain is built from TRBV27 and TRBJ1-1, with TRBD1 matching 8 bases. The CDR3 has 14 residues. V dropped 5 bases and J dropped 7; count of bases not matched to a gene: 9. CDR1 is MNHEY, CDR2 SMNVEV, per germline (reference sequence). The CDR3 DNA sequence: TGTGCCAGCAGTCTCAACAGGGGGACCAATGAAGCTTTCTTT. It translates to CASSLNRGTNEAFF.

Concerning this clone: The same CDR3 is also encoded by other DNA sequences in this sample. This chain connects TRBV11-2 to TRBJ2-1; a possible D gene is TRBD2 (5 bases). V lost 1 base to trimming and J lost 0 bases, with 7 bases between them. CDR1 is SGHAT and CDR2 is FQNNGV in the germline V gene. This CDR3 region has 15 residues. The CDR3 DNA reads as TGTGCCAGCAGCTTAGGTACTAGCTCCTACAATGAGCAGTTCTTC. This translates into CASSLGTSSYNEQFF.

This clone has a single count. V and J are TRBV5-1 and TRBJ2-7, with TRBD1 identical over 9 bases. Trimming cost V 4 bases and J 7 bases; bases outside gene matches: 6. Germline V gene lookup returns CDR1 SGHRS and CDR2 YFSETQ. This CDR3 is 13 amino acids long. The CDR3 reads CASSGGTGWEQYF. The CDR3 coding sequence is TGCGCCAGCAGCGGAGGGACAGGGTGGGAGCAGTACTTC. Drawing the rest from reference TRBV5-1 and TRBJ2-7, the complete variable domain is KAGVTQTPRYLIKTRGQQVTLSCSPISGHRSVSWYQQTPGQGLQFLFEYFSETQRNKGNFPGRFSGRQFSNSRSEMNVSTLELGDSALYLCASSGGTGWEQYFGPGTRLTVT.

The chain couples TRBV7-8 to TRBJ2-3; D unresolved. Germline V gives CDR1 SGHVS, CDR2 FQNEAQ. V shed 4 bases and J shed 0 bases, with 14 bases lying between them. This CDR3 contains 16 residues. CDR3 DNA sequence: TGTGCCAGCAGCTCTACTTCTACCCTGAGCACAGATACGCAGTATTTT. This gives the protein CASSSTSTLSTDTQYF.

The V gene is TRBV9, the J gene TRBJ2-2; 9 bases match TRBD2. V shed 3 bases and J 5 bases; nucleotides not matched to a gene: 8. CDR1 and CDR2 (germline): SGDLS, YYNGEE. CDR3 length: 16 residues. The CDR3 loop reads CASSDIAGEGTGELFF. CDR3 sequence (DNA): TGTGCCAGCAGCGATATAGCGGGAGAAGGAACCGGGGAGCTGTTTTTT.

The CDR3 loop reads CASSFAQGGTNEKLFF. In DNA, the CDR3 is TGCGCCAGCAGCTTCGCACAGGGGGGCACTAATGAAAAACTGTTTTTT. The chain is built from TRBV5-1 and TRBJ1-4; 8 bases are a match to TRBD1. Germline assignment: CDR1 SGHRS and CDR2 YFSETQ. The CDR3 loop spans 16 amino acids. The J segment lost 2 bases and the V segment lost 2 bases, leaving 5 bases of the junction unmatched.

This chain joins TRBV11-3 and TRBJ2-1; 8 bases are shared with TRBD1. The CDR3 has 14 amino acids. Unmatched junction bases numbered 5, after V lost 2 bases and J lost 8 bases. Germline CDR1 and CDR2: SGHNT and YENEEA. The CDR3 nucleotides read TGTGCCAGCAGCTTAACGCAGGGGGCGGATGAGCAGTTCTTC. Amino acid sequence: CASSLTQGADEQFF.

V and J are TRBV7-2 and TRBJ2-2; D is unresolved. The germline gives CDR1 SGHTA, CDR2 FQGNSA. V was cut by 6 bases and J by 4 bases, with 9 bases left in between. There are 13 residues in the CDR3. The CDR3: CASRPSGTGELFF. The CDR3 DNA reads TGTGCCAGCAGACCGTCGGGCACCGGGGAGCTGTTTTTT.

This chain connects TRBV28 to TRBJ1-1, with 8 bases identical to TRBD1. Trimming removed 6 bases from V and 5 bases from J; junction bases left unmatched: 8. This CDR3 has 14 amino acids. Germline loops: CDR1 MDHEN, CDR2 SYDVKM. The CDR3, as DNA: TGTGCCAGCAGAGGTCCAGGGGGCGCGACTGAAGCTTTCTTT. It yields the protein CASRGPGGATEAFF.

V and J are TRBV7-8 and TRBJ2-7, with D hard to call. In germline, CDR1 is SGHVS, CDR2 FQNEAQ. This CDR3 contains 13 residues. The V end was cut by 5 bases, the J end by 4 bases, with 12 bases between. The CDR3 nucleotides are TGTGCCAGCAGCCGTCCGGGCGGTTACGAGCAGTACTTC. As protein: CASSRPGGYEQYF.

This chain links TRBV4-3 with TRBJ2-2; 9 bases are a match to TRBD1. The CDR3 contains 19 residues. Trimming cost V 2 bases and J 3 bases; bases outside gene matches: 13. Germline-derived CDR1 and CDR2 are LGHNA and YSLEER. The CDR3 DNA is TGCGCCAGCAGCCAATACACCCCGGGACAGGGTCAGTACACCGGGGAGCTGTTTTTT. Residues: CASSQYTPGQGQYTGELFF.

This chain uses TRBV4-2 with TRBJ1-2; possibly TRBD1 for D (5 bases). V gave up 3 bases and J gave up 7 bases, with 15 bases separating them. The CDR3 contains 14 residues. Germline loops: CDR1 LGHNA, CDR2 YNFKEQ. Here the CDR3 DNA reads TGTGCCAGCAGCCATGAGGGACCGACTTTTGGCTACACCTTC. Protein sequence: CASSHEGPTFGYTF.

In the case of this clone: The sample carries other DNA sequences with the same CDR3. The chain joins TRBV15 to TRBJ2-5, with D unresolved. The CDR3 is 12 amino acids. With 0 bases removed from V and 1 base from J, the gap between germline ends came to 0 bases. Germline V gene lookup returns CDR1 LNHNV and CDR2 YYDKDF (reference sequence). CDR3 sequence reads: CATSRDQETQYF. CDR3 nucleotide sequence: TGTGCCACCAGCAGAGACCAAGAGACCCAGTACTTC.